The 2 T cell receptor beta chains in this list originate from one sample, sequenced in a study of T cell repertoires in cytomegalovirus infection (dated by TCRdb to about 2019). These receptors lack a known antigen. The listed sequencing device is Illumina HiSeq 1500. Through fastp at Q25 and MiXCR, TCRdb rebuilt clones from the public reads, retaining in-frame beta chains. Identical CDR3 proteins give one entry, which carries the most common genes and DNA. This sample gives about 78,000 distinct CDR3 sequences in total; 35% to 50% of them show up just once. Approximately 95% of the sample is in the top ten clones. Reading the label with the study, this specimen's treatment or condition is: in vitro stimulation with specific CMV peptide epitopes to enrich CMV-specific T cells. Sequencing was performed on CD8+ T cells from cultured PBMCs, taken from culture after CMV antigen stimulation. The receptors shown here come from a human donor in good health (CMV status not recorded). Some clones in this sample may be carry-over from other donors' samples.

This clonotype has more than one count but fewer than ten. The chain combines TRBV10-3 with TRBJ1-2; 9 positions agree with TRBD1. Germline V gene sequence: CDR1 ENHRY, CDR2 SYGVKD. The CDR3 loop spans 14 amino acids. V was clipped by 2 bases and J by 5 bases; unmatched bases: 3. CDR3 in DNA: TGTGCCATCAGTGAGACACAGGGGGCTTATGGCTACACCTTC. Translated: CAISETQGAYGYTF.

The V gene is TRBV7-2, the J gene TRBJ2-1; 7 bases line up with TRBD2. The CDR3 loop spans 16 amino acids. Trimming took 5 bases from V and 0 from J; bases not matched to a gene: 7. Germline V CDR1 and CDR2: SGHTA, FQGNSA. CDR3: CASSLSLAVSYNEQFF. CDR3 sequence (DNA): TGTGCCAGCAGCCTGTCGCTAGCGGTCTCCTACAATGAGCAGTTCTTC. The full variable domain, in which reference TRBV7-2 and TRBJ2-1 provide the parts outside the CDR3, is GAGVSQSPSNKVTEKGKDVELRCDPISGHTALYWYRQSLGQGLEFLIYFQGNSAPDKSGLPSDRFSAERTGGSVSTLTIQRTQQEDSAVYLCASSLSLAVSYNEQFFGPGTRLTVL.